Following are 9 T cell receptor beta chains from one sample sequenced in a study of cytomegalovirus exposure and HLA in healthy donors (dated by TCRdb to the late 2010s). Receptor amplification or capture employed the immunoSEQ multiplex PCR assay. The table comes from immuneACCESS by way of TCRdb, which keeps in-frame sequences with V and J called. Part of the clones is missing from these tables; in studies checked, under half for an unresolved V gene and the rest for unknown reasons. The sample has about 300,000 clones on record, over 75% of them singletons. The leading ten clones occupy about 0.86% of the sample. The source material was PBMCs. The source of these receptors is a woman between 18 and 29 years old in good health and CMV-seronegative.

The V call is TRBV28, the J call TRBJ2-7; 9 nucleotides match TRBD1. CDR3 length: 15 amino acids. Trimming removed 5 bases from V and 0 bases from J; junction bases left unmatched: 5. Germline V CDR1 and CDR2: MDHEN, SYDVKM. CDR3 sequence: CASSRTGVASYEQYF. The CDR3 DNA is TGTGCCAGCAGTCGGACAGGGGTTGCCTCCTACGAGCAGTACTTC. Complete variable domain (other parts from reference TRBV28 and TRBJ2-7): DVKVTQSSRYLVKRTGEKVFLECVQDMDHENMFWYRQDPGLGLRLIYFSYDVKMKEKGDIPEGYSVSREKKERFSLILESASTNQTSMYLCASSRTGVASYEQYFGPGTRLTVT.

This clone was observed a single time. The V gene is TRBV2, the J gene TRBJ2-1; 11 bases map to TRBD2. The V segment lost 8 bases and the J segment 9 bases; nucleotides outside the gene matches: 9. CDR3 length equals 14 residues. In germline, CDR1 is SNHLY, CDR2 FYNNEI. This CDR3 reads CASWLAGGFGEQFF. CDR3 nucleotide sequence: TGTGCCAGCTGGCTAGCGGGAGGCTTCGGTGAGCAGTTCTTC. The variable domain in full, completed from reference TRBV2 and TRBJ2-1, reads EPEVTQTPSHQVTQMGQEVILRCVPISNHLYFYWYRQILGQKVEFLVSFYNNEISEKSEIFDDQFSVERPDGSNFTLKIRSTKLEDSAMYFCASWLAGGFGEQFFGPGTRLTVL.

The chain recombines TRBV6-1 with TRBJ1-4; 9 nucleotides line up with TRBD1. The CDR3 extends over 16 amino acids. V was clipped by 2 bases and J by 5 bases; unmatched bases: 6. Germline loops: CDR1 MNHNS, CDR2 SASEGT. The CDR3 DNA reads as TGTGCCAGCAGTGAAAGAGTTGGACAGGGGAATGAAAAACTGTTTTTT. Translation gives CASSERVGQGNEKLFF.

As DNA, the CDR3 is TGTGCCACCGACCCCGGGATAGAAACGCAGTATTTT. Its translation is CATDPGIETQYF. The J gene is TRBJ2-3, the V gene TRBV25-1; a weak D match, TRBD2 (5 bases). Trimming took 10 bases from V and 9 from J, leaving 17 bases between them. The germline V gene has CDR1 MGHDK and CDR2 SYGVNS. This CDR3 is 12 amino acids long.

The chain couples TRBV10-3 to TRBJ1-2, with D possibly matching TRBD1 (5 bases). V lost 0 bases to trimming and J lost 4 bases, with 15 bases between them. There are 16 residues in the CDR3. Looked up from germline, CDR1 is ENHRY and CDR2 is SYGVKD. The CDR3 region is CAISESYGGKGYGYTF. The DNA for the CDR3 is TGTGCCATCAGTGAGTCATACGGGGGTAAAGGCTATGGCTACACCTTC.

DNA of the CDR3: TGTGCCAGCAGTGATAGTGCTGGGGGCCATGAAAAACTGTTTTTT. Protein: CASSDSAGGHEKLFF. The gene calls are TRBV2 and TRBJ1-4; the D gene is possibly TRBD1 (6 bases). The germline CDR1 and CDR2 sequences are SNHLY and FYNNEI. Trimming took off 3 bases at V and 6 bases at J, with 14 bases between the two ends. This CDR3 spans 15 amino acids.

This clone was observed a single time. The chain links TRBV27 to TRBJ2-7, with D possibly matching TRBD2 (5 bases). Germline assignment: CDR1 MNHEY and CDR2 SMNVEV (reference sequence). With 2 bases removed from V and 0 bases from J, the gap between germline ends came to 11 bases. The CDR3 loop spans 15 amino acids. As DNA, the CDR3 is TGTGCCAGCAGTTTAACGAGCGGTGGCTCCTACGAGCAGTACTTC. It translates to CASSLTSGGSYEQYF.

The chain has TRBV7-6 and TRBJ2-2, with 9 bases matching TRBD2. Per the germline V gene, CDR1 is SGHVS and CDR2 is FNYEAQ. This CDR3 has 16 residues. The ends lost 1 base at V and 4 bases at J; junction bases unmatched: 4. This chain's CDR3 is CASSLEGSGSTGELFF. DNA of the CDR3: TGTGCCAGCAGCTTAGAGGGTAGCGGGAGCACCGGGGAGCTGTTTTTT.

The chain carries TRBV19 and TRBJ2-2; D remains ambiguous. This CDR3 is 13 amino acids long. The V gene lost 3 bases and the J gene lost 8 bases, with 10 bases spanning the gap. Germline V gene lookup returns CDR1 LNHDA and CDR2 SQIVND (reference sequence). The CDR3 nucleotides read TGTGCCAGTAGTATCGCCGGTTCTGGGGAGCTGTTTTTT. Its translation: CASSIAGSGELFF.